The clone carrying this T cell receptor (beta chain) has only one observation. Its specificity is not known. The data originate from a study of cytomegalovirus exposure and HLA in healthy donors. Overall study results and limits: In all likelihood, a cluster of highly shared sequence variants was a sequencing artifact.

There are 15 residues in the CDR3. Trimming cost V 6 bases and J 0 bases; bases outside gene matches: 4. CDR1 and CDR2 (germline): SGHTA, FQGTGA. The PCR had 60 Vbeta and 13 Jbeta primers. The data were produced by immunoSEQ multiplex PCR, yet TCRdb's version contains in-frame clones alone and is incomplete. The sample records about 150,000 clones, around 79% being singletons. The chain is built from TRBV7-3 and TRBJ2-2, with 7 positions matching TRBD1. The origin of this receptor is a man in his thirties or forties in good health and CMV-seropositive. The sample taken for sequencing was PBMCs. The CDR3 spells CASSSGTANTGELFF. The CDR3 nucleotides are TGTGCCAGCAGTTCCGGGACAGCGAACACCGGGGAGCTGTTTTTT.